These 18 T cell receptor beta chains were all obtained from the same sample, sequenced in a study of blood T cells in healthy people across ages. Combining a sample-barcoded 5' primer with a J-beta primer mix, a second PCR ran for 7 to 11 cycles. TCRdb called the 5' RACE reads again in MiXCR, with one record for every CDR3 protein. Seen here are 650,000 to 1,000,000 distinct CDR3 sequences, approximately 35% observed once, and the top ten hold 10% to 15%. Sequencing was performed on blood. The receptors stem from a man between 18 and 35 years old in good health.

This clonotype came up once. This chain uses TRBV5-5 with TRBJ2-1, with 10 bases identical to TRBD2. Germline V CDR1 and CDR2: SGHKS, YYEKEE (reference sequence). V lost 5 bases and J lost 9; bases outside the gene matches: 14. The CDR3 is made up of 16 amino acids. This CDR3 reads CASRASFLAGATEQFF. The CDR3 DNA is TGTGCCAGCAGAGCTTCATTTCTAGCGGGGGCGACTGAGCAGTTCTTC.

Regarding this clonotype: The junction differs from germline at one of its ends, possibly a read error. This chain links TRBV20-1 with TRBJ2-7; a weak D match, TRBD2 (5 bases). This CDR3 contains 14 residues. The V gene's germline CDR1 is DFQATT and CDR2 SNEGSKA (reference sequence). CDR3 coding DNA: TGCAGTGCCTTACCGGAGGACGGAGCCTACGGGCAGTACTTC. Translated: CSALPEDGAYGQYF.

The chain has TRBV10-2 and TRBJ2-5; no firm D call. Looked up from germline, CDR1 is WSHSY and CDR2 is SAAADI. This CDR3 has 14 amino acids. Deletions cut 5 bases from V and 4 bases from J, with 14 bases between. In DNA form, the CDR3 reads TGCGCCAGCAGTTATGAGCGCCGCCCAGAGACCCAGTACTTC. Translated, it gives CASSYERRPETQYF.

The sample holds a few counts of this clonotype. The chain uses TRBV20-1 and TRBJ1-6, with D possibly being TRBD1 (5 bases). V was shortened by 6 bases and J by 7 bases, with 13 bases between the two germline ends. Germline assignment: CDR1 DFQATT and CDR2 SNEGSKA (reference sequence). The CDR3 contains 13 residues. CDR3 sequence (DNA): TGCAGTGCCGGGACGGAAAACAATTCACCCCTCCACTTT. It is translated as CSAGTENNSPLHF.

This clonotype has only a few counts. The chain recombines TRBV14 with TRBJ1-2; maybe TRBD1 (6 bases). V was shortened by 5 bases and J by 4 bases, with 17 bases between the two germline ends. Germline V CDR1 and CDR2: SGHDN, FVKESK. The CDR3 loop spans 15 amino acids. The CDR3 loop is CASSFRQEPGYGYTF. For the CDR3, the DNA is TGTGCCAGCAGCTTCCGACAGGAGCCTGGCTATGGCTACACCTTC.

This chain uses TRBV9 with TRBJ2-1, with 7 bases fitting TRBD1. The CDR3 is made up of 16 amino acids. Trimming at V came to 3 bases and at J to 3 bases, leaving 9 bases not matched to a gene. Germline loops: CDR1 SGDLS, CDR2 YYNGEE. The CDR3 region has the DNA TGTGCCAGCAGCGCAACTACAGGGGCCAACTACAATGAGCAGTTCTTC. It specifies CASSATTGANYNEQFF.

This clonotype was detected only a few times. The chain links TRBV4-3 to TRBJ2-3; 14 nucleotides agree with TRBD2. There are 16 residues in the CDR3. Per germline, CDR1 LGHNA and CDR2 YSLEER. V gave up 3 bases and J gave up 4 bases; unmatched junction bases: 3. The chain's CDR3 is CASSQGTSGGSDTQYF. The CDR3 bases are TGCGCCAGCAGCCAGGGGACTAGCGGGGGCTCAGATACGCAGTATTTT.

In DNA form, the CDR3 reads TGCAGTGCTAGAAGGGCAAGGGCTACTGAAGCTTTCTTT. Translating gives CSARRARATEAFF. This chain connects TRBV20-1 to TRBJ1-1; D uncertain. V lost 2 bases and J 5 bases, leaving 12 bases between the germline ends. This CDR3 contains 13 residues. Germline V CDR1 and CDR2: DFQATT, SNEGSKA (reference sequence).

This chain links TRBV4-3 with TRBJ1-5; 7 positions match TRBD1. The V gene end was trimmed by 2 bases and the J gene end by 4 bases; junction bases not matched to a gene: 5. CDR1 is LGHNA and CDR2 is YSLEER in the germline V gene. This CDR3 has 15 residues. CDR3 in DNA: TGCGCCAGCAGCCAAACAGGGGCGCGGAATCAGCCCCAGCATTTT. Its translation is CASSQTGARNQPQHF.

This chain links TRBV12-3 or TRBV12-4 with TRBJ1-4; D is unresolved. The CDR3 has 13 residues. The V and J ends lost 7 bases and 8 bases respectively, with 14 bases between them. CDR3 sequence reads: CASTGSRREKLFF. The CDR3 region has the DNA TGTGCCAGCACCGGGTCCAGGAGAGAAAAACTGTTTTTT.

This clonotype was seen many times. The chain uses TRBV20-1 and TRBJ2-3, with a weak D call TRBD2 (6 bases). The germline CDR1 and CDR2 sequences are DFQATT and SNEGSKA (reference sequence). CDR3 size: 16 residues. The germline V and J ends were trimmed by 4 bases and 0 bases, with 17 bases remaining between them. This CDR3 reads CSANNRLAVSTDTQYF. Written as DNA, the CDR3 is TGCAGTGCTAACAACCGATTAGCGGTGAGCACAGATACGCAGTATTTT.

This clonotype was seen a handful of times. The rearrangement uses TRBV3-1 and TRBJ1-2, with 9 bases lining up with TRBD1. Trimming removed 4 bases from V and 3 bases from J; junction bases left unmatched: 6. The CDR3 has 15 residues. The germline gives CDR1 LGHDT, CDR2 YNNKEL (reference sequence). The CDR3 loop is CASSRGTGPYYGYTF. CDR3 DNA: TGTGCCAGCAGCCGAGGGACAGGGCCTTACTATGGCTACACCTTC.

V gene TRBV20-1 combines with J gene TRBJ2-5; D not resolved. Trimming took 0 bases from V and 12 from J, leaving 17 bases between them. The germline V gene encodes CDR1 DFQATT and CDR2 SNEGSKA (reference sequence). The CDR3 has 13 amino acids. CDR3 bases: TGCAGTGCTAGAGACTCTTGGGCACATCCGAAGTACTTC. This translates into CSARDSWAHPKYF.

This chain connects TRBV6-2 or TRBV6-3 to TRBJ2-3; TRBD2 matches at 10 bases. Germline values: CDR1 MNHEY, CDR2 SVGEGT. The CDR3 totals 15 residues. Germline trimming cut 6 bases from V and 5 bases from J; bases unmatched to any gene: 8. For the CDR3, the DNA is TGTGCCAGCAGCCTTAGCGGGGGGACTGGAGATACGCAGTATTTT. Translating gives CASSLSGGTGDTQYF.

With respect to this clonotype: A clone one base away is much larger, so this may be a read error. CDR3 in amino acids: CASSLGMAGDEQYF. CDR3 coding DNA: TGTGCCAGCAGCTTAGGTATGGCAGGGGATGAGCAGTACTTC. This chain uses TRBV7-2 with TRBJ2-7, with D perhaps matching TRBD1 (6 bases). The CDR3 sequence is 14 residues long. V was clipped by 1 base and J by 7 bases, with 14 bases between them. Per germline, CDR1 SGHTA and CDR2 FQGNSA. The full variable domain, completed using reference TRBV7-2 and TRBJ2-7, is GAGVSQSPSNKVTEKGKDVELRCDPISGHTALYWYRQSLGQGLEFLIYFQGNSAPDKSGLPSDRFSAERTGGSVSTLTIQRTQQEDSAVYLCASSLGMAGDEQYFGPGTRLTVT.

This clonotype was seen repeatedly, ten times or more. The chain joins TRBV5-1 to TRBJ1-2; TRBD1 might be the D (5 bases). The CDR3 has 12 amino acids. Trimming pared 5 bases from V and 5 bases from J, leaving 10 bases between. Germline V CDR1 and CDR2: SGHRS, YFSETQ. The CDR3, as DNA: TGCGCCAGCAGGACTGGGGGATATGGCTACACCTTC. Its protein is CASRTGGYGYTF.

The J gene is TRBJ2-7, the V gene TRBV5-6; the D gene is possibly TRBD1 (6 bases). The V gene lost 4 bases and the J gene lost 7 bases, with 30 bases spanning the gap. The CDR3 is made up of 18 amino acids. CDR1 SGHDT and CDR2 YYEEEE come from the germline V gene. The CDR3 nucleotides are TGTGCCAGCAGCGAACTGGGGGCAGGGAAAAACGCCTACAATGAGCAGTACTTC. Protein product: CASSELGAGKNAYNEQYF.

This clonotype appeared a few times. This sequence joins TRBV20-1 and TRBJ1-3; 9 nucleotides agree with TRBD1. The CDR3 is 15 amino acids. Germline CDR1 is DFQATT and CDR2 is SNEGSKA (reference sequence). With V trimmed by 3 bases and J by 4 bases, 7 bases remained unmatched. The DNA of the CDR3 is TGCAGTGCTAGCGGTACAGGGGGCGACGGAAACACCATATATTTT. It codes for CSASGTGGDGNTIYF.